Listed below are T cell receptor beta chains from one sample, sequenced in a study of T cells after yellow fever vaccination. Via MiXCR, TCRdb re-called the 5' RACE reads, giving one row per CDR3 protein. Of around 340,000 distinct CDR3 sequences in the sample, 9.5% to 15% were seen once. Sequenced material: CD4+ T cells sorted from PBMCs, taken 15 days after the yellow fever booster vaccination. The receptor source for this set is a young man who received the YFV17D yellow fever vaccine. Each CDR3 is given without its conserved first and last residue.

CDR3 protein: ASSQPTGGWYEQY; V gene: TRBV3-2; J gene: TRBJ2-7
CDR3 protein: ASSLEPSGTGGGGYT; V gene: TRBV7-2; J gene: TRBJ1-2
CDR3 protein: ASRVSGGTDTQY; V gene: TRBV5-1; J gene: TRBJ2-3
CDR3 protein: ASSHPTKTGASTDTQY; V gene: TRBV4-1; J gene: TRBJ2-3
CDR3 protein: ASSPIGTGNRNSPLH; V gene: TRBV18; J gene: TRBJ1-6
CDR3 protein: ASSLPTSGANVLT; V gene: TRBV5-8; J gene: TRBJ2-6
CDR3 protein: ASSLAKKGTEAF; V gene: TRBV7-2; J gene: TRBJ1-1
CDR3 protein: ASSSPGTGAYNEQF; V gene: TRBV7-2; J gene: TRBJ2-1
CDR3 protein: ASSTKTSPGANVLT; V gene: TRBV6-2/TRBV6-3; J gene: TRBJ2-6
CDR3 protein: ASSLEGGPAGNTIY; V gene: TRBV11-2; J gene: TRBJ1-3
CDR3 protein: ASSSLGLSGNTIY; V gene: TRBV12-3/TRBV12-4; J gene: TRBJ1-3
CDR3 protein: ASSLGTGYNEQF; V gene: TRBV5-1; J gene: TRBJ2-1
CDR3 protein: ASSPSPGGHTEAF; V gene: TRBV7-6; J gene: TRBJ1-1
CDR3 protein: ASTSQGRGIEQY; V gene: TRBV23-1; J gene: TRBJ2-7
CDR3 protein: SARREATATEAF; V gene: TRBV20-1; J gene: TRBJ1-1
CDR3 protein: ATSEGQQNQPQH; V gene: TRBV24-1; J gene: TRBJ1-5
CDR3 protein: AWSVEETQY; V gene: TRBV30; J gene: TRBJ2-5
CDR3 protein: ASSRGNIQY; V gene: TRBV11-2; J gene: TRBJ2-4
CDR3 protein: ASSLVEKLF; V gene: TRBV5-5; J gene: TRBJ1-4
CDR3 protein: ASSSRRAGETQY; V gene: TRBV27; J gene: TRBJ2-5
CDR3 protein: ASSESAGANVLT; V gene: TRBV2; J gene: TRBJ2-6
CDR3 protein: SARDLQSYAYNEQF; V gene: TRBV20-1; J gene: TRBJ2-1
CDR3 protein: ASSFGLAGENIQY; V gene: TRBV7-2; J gene: TRBJ2-4
CDR3 protein: ASSTRDRRGEKLF; V gene: TRBV7-6; J gene: TRBJ1-4
CDR3 protein: ASSRSGTGLSYEQY; V gene: TRBV4-1; J gene: TRBJ2-7
CDR3 protein: ASSSGTSGESTDTQY; V gene: TRBV5-1; J gene: TRBJ2-3
CDR3 protein: ASSFSSGQETQY; V gene: TRBV7-9; J gene: TRBJ2-5
CDR3 protein: ASSLAVLAGGTDTQY; V gene: TRBV7-8; J gene: TRBJ2-3
CDR3 protein: ASSLFQGGGYT; V gene: TRBV11-2; J gene: TRBJ1-2
CDR3 protein: ASRWTVYSYEQY; V gene: TRBV12-3/TRBV12-4; J gene: TRBJ2-7
CDR3 protein: ASSQDMEVYNEQF; V gene: TRBV4-3; J gene: TRBJ2-1
CDR3 protein: SASSDRETDTQY; V gene: TRBV20-1; J gene: TRBJ2-3
CDR3 protein: ASSQTQGNYGYT; V gene: TRBV4-1; J gene: TRBJ1-2
CDR3 protein: ASSLGLYEAF; V gene: TRBV5-6; J gene: TRBJ1-1
CDR3 protein: ASSPQGLARAKNIQY; V gene: TRBV21-1; J gene: TRBJ2-4
CDR3 protein: ASSLMMNQPQH; V gene: TRBV6-2/TRBV6-3; J gene: TRBJ1-5
CDR3 protein: ASSLYQVGNEQF; V gene: TRBV5-6; J gene: TRBJ2-1
CDR3 protein: ASSRQGVVETQY; V gene: TRBV6-2/TRBV6-3; J gene: TRBJ2-5
CDR3 protein: SARVLSGAAF; V gene: TRBV20-1; J gene: TRBJ1-2
CDR3 protein: ASSQGLAGHTGELF; V gene: TRBV12-3/TRBV12-4; J gene: TRBJ2-2
CDR3 protein: ASAGADTQY; V gene: TRBV7-9; J gene: TRBJ2-3
CDR3 protein: ASSQGGQGQGETQY; V gene: TRBV4-1; J gene: TRBJ2-5